The rows below give T cell receptor beta chains drawn from one sample of a study of OX40 agonist ivuxolimab in advanced cancers. Sequencing was performed with immunoSEQ multiplex PCR; in TCRdb, only in-frame clones are kept and a portion is missing. The table lists about 74,000 clones, around 84% of them singletons. The source material was CD4+ or CD8+ T cells sorted from blood, sampled in a trial of the OX40 agonist ivuxolimab. The receptors shown here come from an adult with an advanced solid tumor such as melanoma, head and neck, liver or kidney cancer. The CDR3 runs from the conserved cysteine through the conserved F or W. The order of the fields is clone size, V gene, D gene, J gene, CDR3 DNA, CDR3 protein. A D gene is named only where the DNA matches it firmly. For some rows the clone size is stated as once, few or many, or as a class when expanded; others skip it.

clone_size: -; v_call: TRBV28; d_call: TRBD1; j_call: TRBJ1-2; cdr3_nt: TGTGCCAGCAGTTTCCCCGGGACAGGGGACTATGGCTACACCTTC; cdr3_aa: CASSFPGTGDYGYTF
clone_size: few; v_call: TRBV4-1; d_call: -; j_call: TRBJ2-1; cdr3_nt: TGCGCCAGCAGCCAAAGTGGTAGGGGTGGGAGGTACAATGAGCAGTTCTTC; cdr3_aa: CASSQSGRGGRYNEQFF
clone_size: -; v_call: TRBV9; d_call: -; j_call: TRBJ1-5; cdr3_nt: TGTGCCAGCAGCGTGGGGCCTGGAAATCAGCCCCAGCATTTT; cdr3_aa: CASSVGPGNQPQHF
clone_size: -; v_call: TRBV14; d_call: TRBD1; j_call: TRBJ1-1; cdr3_nt: TGTGCCAGCAGCGCCCGACAGGGGGCTCGTTTGAGCACTGAAGCTTTCTTT; cdr3_aa: CASSARQGARLSTEAFF
clone_size: -; v_call: TRBV6-6; d_call: TRBD2; j_call: TRBJ2-3; cdr3_nt: TGTGCCAGCAGTCCGGGGGGGAGCACAGATACGCAGTATTTT; cdr3_aa: CASSPGGSTDTQYF
clone_size: -; v_call: TRBV7-9; d_call: TRBD1; j_call: TRBJ2-1; cdr3_nt: TGTGCCAGCAGTTCCGGACAGGGGGTCGGTGAGCAGTTCTTC; cdr3_aa: CASSSGQGVGEQFF
clone_size: -; v_call: TRBV9; d_call: TRBD2; j_call: TRBJ2-1; cdr3_nt: TGTGCCAGCAGCGCCGGGACTACCGACAATGAGCAGTTCTTC; cdr3_aa: CASSAGTTDNEQFF
clone_size: -; v_call: TRBV5-6; d_call: TRBD2; j_call: TRBJ2-3; cdr3_nt: TGTGCCAGCAGCTCCGAGGGACTATACACAGATACGCAGTATTTT; cdr3_aa: CASSSEGLYTDTQYF
clone_size: few; v_call: TRBV5-1; d_call: TRBD2; j_call: TRBJ2-7; cdr3_nt: TGCGCCAGCAGCATCGGGACTAGCGGGAGGGTTTACGAGCAGTACTTC; cdr3_aa: CASSIGTSGRVYEQYF
clone_size: -; v_call: TRBV19; d_call: TRBD1; j_call: TRBJ2-7; cdr3_nt: TGTGCCAGTAAGAGAGACAGGGGGACCTCCTACGAGCAGTACTTC; cdr3_aa: CASKRDRGTSYEQYF
clone_size: -; v_call: TRBV6-6; d_call: -; j_call: TRBJ2-2; cdr3_nt: TGTGCCAGCAGCCGGGGCCCCCCCGGGGAGCTGTTTTTT; cdr3_aa: CASSRGPPGELFF
clone_size: once; v_call: TRBV27; d_call: TRBD1; j_call: TRBJ2-3; cdr3_nt: TGTGCCAGCAGTTTCTCGACAGGGGGAAACACAGATACGCAGTATTTT; cdr3_aa: CASSFSTGGNTDTQYF
clone_size: -; v_call: TRBV27; d_call: -; j_call: TRBJ2-3; cdr3_nt: TGTGCCAGCAGGCTCCAGGGATTGGGGCCGATTGATACGCAGTATTTT; cdr3_aa: CASRLQGLGPIDTQYF
clone_size: -; v_call: TRBV19; d_call: TRBD1; j_call: TRBJ1-1; cdr3_nt: TGTGCCAGTAGTGTAGGGGGCACGAACACTGAAGCTTTCTTT; cdr3_aa: CASSVGGTNTEAFF
clone_size: -; v_call: TRBV28; d_call: TRBD2; j_call: TRBJ2-1; cdr3_nt: TGTGCCAGCAGTCAAAGCGGGGGGGCAAGGAATGAGCAGTTCTTC; cdr3_aa: CASSQSGGARNEQFF
clone_size: -; v_call: TRBV5-5; d_call: TRBD1; j_call: TRBJ1-3; cdr3_nt: TGTGCCAGCGCAGGGCAACTAGACAGGGGCCCCATATATTTT; cdr3_aa: CASAGQLDRGPIYF